This T cell receptor (beta chain) was captured in a study of CD8 T cells in ankylosing spondylitis. The study's findings and limits: Reports of some motif variants in reactive arthritis synovial fluid and blood predate this one.

TCRdb re-called the 5' RACE reads with MiXCR, one entry per CDR3 protein. The table records about 360,000 distinct CDR3 sequences, approximately 20% of them present only once. There are 12 residues in the CDR3. The V end lost 4 bases, the J end lost 7 bases, and 7 bases lay between the germline ends. Germline lookup yields CDR1 SEHNR and CDR2 FQNEAQ (reference sequence). This clonotype occurred a few times. Its antigen is unidentified. The gene calls are TRBV7-9 and TRBJ2-2, with unresolved D. Sequenced material: blood, either unsorted or a sorted T cell fraction (not recorded which). This sequence was found in a male donor with ankylosing spondylitis or in good health (not recorded which). DNA for the CDR3: TGTGCCAGCAGCTCAAGACTCGGGGAGCTGTTTTTT. It codes for CASSSRLGELFF. The variable domain in full, completed from reference TRBV7-9 and TRBJ2-2, reads DTGVSQNPRHKITKRGQNVTFRCDPISEHNRLYWYRQTLGQGPEFLTYFQNEAQLEKSRLLSDRFSAERPKGSFSTLEIQRTEQGDSAMYLCASSSRLGELFFGEGSRLTVL.